This paragraph covers one T cell receptor (beta chain) sequence. It lacks a known antigen. No base quality information exists; no much larger clone differs at one position. This sample is drawn from a study of shared clonotypes between healthy human individuals (dated by TCRdb to 2020 to 2022). With respect to the entire study: Three men and a couple of women, aged 18 to 49 years, made up the cohort. Each donor's leukapheresis produced roughly between about 0.9 and 9.5 billion PBMCs. To estimate repertoire size and how much clonotypes are shared between individuals, the study performed deep sequencing of blood TCR repertoires from five healthy adults. To increase sequencing depth and limit assay-specific biases, different laboratories used diverse techniques to prepare libraries and sequence TCR repertoires. For each donor, CD4 naive and CD4 memory were each run on three plates, CD8 naive on two plates, and CD8 memory on one plate. Overall results and qualifications from the work: The small number of donors limited the genetic and exposure-history diversity represented. Estimated clonotype richness was generally larger for naive than for memory subsets. Sharing across a few donors was observed for around 5% of naive CD4, 3% to 4% of naive CD8, about 2.3% of memory CD4, and roughly 0.4% of memory CD8 clonotypes. Sampling was limited to blood, and TCR repertoires in tissue likely differ from TCR repertoires in blood. Higher generation probabilities were observed for clonotypes shared by all four sorted-subset donors than for non-shared clonotypes. Pairwise subsampling indicated that sequencing depth was expected to affect the degree of clonotype sharing among donors. Incomplete sequencing was indicated by rarefaction of sorted-subset datasets, despite the large sequencing depth.

The CDR3 starts with the cysteine, ends with the phenylalanine, and has 18 residues. The sequence is cut down to CDR3 DNA, 54 bases in frame from base 1. V loses 6 bases at its end and J loses 1 base; junction bases beyond the gene matches: 10. Looking up the germline V gene yields CDR1 WSHSY and CDR2 SAAADI. The donors were healthy, HIV-negative adults with no recently reported acute infections or vaccinations. All donors were Caucasian adults living in Nashville, Tennessee, USA. CD4+ T cells were enriched through magnetic negative selection, after which naive cells were positively selected on CD45RA and the remaining negative fraction served as the memory subset. After blood collection by leukapheresis, PBMCs were isolated using Ficoll-Histopaque density gradient centrifugation and then cryopreserved in the vapor phase of liquid nitrogen. Purity and quantity of every magnetically sorted T cell population were checked by analytical flow cytometry. Genomic DNA was isolated from every sorted fraction and measured by UV absorbance on a Nanodrop 2000c.

Using the deep immunoSEQ assay, TCR CDR3 regions were amplified from genomic DNA by multiplex PCR. Genomic DNA extracted from each cell subset was distributed evenly over all wells of several immunoSEQ 96-well plates, and each plate served as one replicate. For sorted subsets, each replicate PCR was loaded with roughly 190 ng genomic DNA, equivalent to roughly 30,000 T cell genomes. Purified libraries were measured with a Qubit 3.0 fluorometer, size-checked on a Bioanalyzer 2100, and measured again with the KAPA Library Quantification kit. Every immunoSEQ 96-well plate was sequenced on a separate single-read 150-cycle Illumina NextSeq 550 flow cell. The original pipeline was this. Because the immunoSEQ output included only junctional sequences and no quality scores, the filtering could not be the same as the filtering used for full-length reads. Sequences were annotated with PyIR, a Python wrapper for IgBLAST v1.9, using IMGT germline references to assign V/J genes and CDR3. Reads were removed for weak V/J assignments (E-value above 1e-6), missing CDR3, stop codons, out-of-frame junctions, or ambiguous translated residues. V3J clonotypes were defined by identical inferred V gene, J gene, and CDR3 amino acid sequence. To compute the percentage overlap between repertoires, the number of shared unique clonotypes was divided by the size of the smaller repertoire. RTK rarefaction, the Chao1 estimator, and Recon v2.1 estimates of unobserved clonotypes were used to assess repertoire richness. For all TCRbeta clonotypes obtained by the gDNA method from a few donors, generation probabilities were computed with OLGA. As stored in TCRdb, this immuneACCESS dataset retains in-frame rearrangements with V and J assigned. A fraction of the clones does not appear; measured against another copy, unresolved V genes explain less than half of the discrepancy, and the remainder lacks a known reason. V, J and clone size reflect that table, while D and trimming were determined from the DNA. This sample is represented by some 2,500,000 clones; less than 95% of them were singletons. The ten largest clones capture 0.37% of the sample.

The sequence joins TRBV10-2 to TRBJ2-3, with 13 junctional bases fitting TRBD2. This TCR was recovered from a man aged 18 to 30 in good health. Some clones in this sample may be carry-over from other donors' samples. Material: naive CD4+ T cells from PBMCs. Reading the label with the study, this specimen's cell subset or site is: CD45RA+ positively selected. The CDR3 reads as follows: CASRAGLAGEVGTDTQYF. The nucleotides are TGCGCCAGCAGGGCTGGACTAGCGGGAGAGGTAGGCACAGATACGCAGTATTTT.